The next 5 T cell receptor beta chains were all read from a single sample in a study of cytomegalovirus exposure and HLA in healthy donors. The study ran its PCR with 60 Vbeta and 13 Jbeta primers. Sequencing used immunoSEQ multiplex PCR; TCRdb keeps in-frame clones, though not all of them. The sample lists about 190,000 clones, roughly 80% occurring once. Input material: PBMCs. These TCRs come from a woman between 18 and 29 years old in good health and CMV-seronegative.

V is TRBV5-1 and J is TRBJ1-1; 7 bases match TRBD1. Per the germline V gene, CDR1 is SGHRS and CDR2 is YFSETQ. The length of the CDR3 is 13 residues. V lost 4 bases and J lost 7; bases outside the gene matches: 7. The DNA of the CDR3 is TGCGCCAGCAGCCCGACAGGGTGGGATGAAGCTTTCTTT. Translated, it gives CASSPTGWDEAFF.

J is TRBJ2-1 and V is TRBV14; 10 bases fit TRBD2. V lost 1 base and J lost 8; bases outside the gene matches: 14. Looked up from germline, CDR1 is SGHDN and CDR2 is FVKESK. The CDR3 consists of 18 residues. The CDR3 here is CASSQGTSGAVRNDEQFF. CDR3 bases: TGTGCCAGCAGCCAAGGTACTAGCGGGGCAGTCCGCAATGATGAGCAGTTCTTC.

This clone was seen more than once but under ten times. The gene calls are TRBV19 and TRBJ1-5; a possible D gene is TRBD1 (5 bases). The CDR3 has 13 residues. V was cut by 2 bases and J by 7 bases, with 9 bases left in between. Germline lookup yields CDR1 LNHDA and CDR2 SQIVND (reference sequence). In nucleotides, the CDR3 is TGTGCCAGTAGTATACAGGGTGGCCAGCCCCAGCATTTT. Residues: CASSIQGGQPQHF.

The V gene is TRBV9, the J gene TRBJ1-1; D is undetermined. Trimming pared 2 bases from V and 0 bases from J, leaving 8 bases between. The V gene's germline CDR1 is SGDLS and CDR2 YYNGEE. This CDR3 contains 14 residues. CDR3 nucleotide sequence: TGTGCCAGCAGCGTCCGGGAGCTGAACACTGAAGCTTTCTTT. This encodes CASSVRELNTEAFF.

The chain has TRBV4-3 and TRBJ2-7; 12 bases fit TRBD1. In germline, CDR1 is LGHNA, CDR2 YSLEER. This CDR3 contains 15 residues. J gave up 6 bases and V 3 bases, and 6 bases lay outside the gene matches. CDR3: CASSHSRDRGREQYF. The DNA for the CDR3 is TGCGCCAGCAGCCACTCCCGGGACAGGGGGCGCGAGCAGTACTTC.